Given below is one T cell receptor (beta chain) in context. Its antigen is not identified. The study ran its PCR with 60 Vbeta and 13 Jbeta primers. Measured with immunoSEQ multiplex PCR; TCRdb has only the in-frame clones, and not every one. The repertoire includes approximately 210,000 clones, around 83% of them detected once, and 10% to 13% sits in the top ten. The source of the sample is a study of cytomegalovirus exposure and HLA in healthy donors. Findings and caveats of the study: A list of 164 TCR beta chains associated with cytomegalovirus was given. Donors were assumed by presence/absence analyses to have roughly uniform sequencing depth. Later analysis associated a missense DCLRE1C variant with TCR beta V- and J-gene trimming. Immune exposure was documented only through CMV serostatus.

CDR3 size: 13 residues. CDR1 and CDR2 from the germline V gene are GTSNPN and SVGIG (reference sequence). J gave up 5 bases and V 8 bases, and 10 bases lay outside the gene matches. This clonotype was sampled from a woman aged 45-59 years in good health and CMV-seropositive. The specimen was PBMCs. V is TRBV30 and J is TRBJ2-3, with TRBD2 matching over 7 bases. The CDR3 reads CARGAGTQDTQYF. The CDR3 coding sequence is TGTGCCCGGGGAGCGGGGACCCAAGATACGCAGTATTTT.